The source of this TCR beta chain is a study of shared clonotypes between healthy human individuals. The CDR3 has 17 amino acids. CDR1 and CDR2 (germline): SNHLY, FYNNEI. J lost 5 bases, V lost 3 bases, and 13 bases had no gene match. The naive CD8 fraction comprised CD45RO-negative cells positively selected for CCR7 and excluded terminally differentiated effector memory CD45RA+ cells. Clones were read by immunoSEQ multiplex PCR, and TCRdb kept only the in-frame ones, dropping some. The sample includes 2 million or so clones, about 95% of them seen just once. The specimen was naive CD8+ T cells sorted from blood. The chain recombines TRBV2 with TRBJ2-5; 9 bases map to TRBD2. This receptor was taken from a man aged 18 to 29 in good health. In nucleotides, the CDR3 is TGTGCCAGCAGTGATCGGCTAGCGGGGATTTATTGGGAGACCCAGTACTTC. Translation: CASSDRLAGIYWETQYF.